The 12 T cell receptor beta chains below were found in one sample sequenced in a study of blood T cell repertoires in COVID-19. TCRdb's table, derived via immunoSEQ multiplex PCR, lists solely in-frame clones and lacks some. This sample has about 260,000 clones; almost 85% occur once, and the top ten carry 1.5% to 2%. Sequences were obtained from peripheral blood. The receptors were sampled from a woman over 75 with acute or convalescent COVID-19.

The V gene is TRBV12-3 or TRBV12-4, the J gene TRBJ2-7; 9 bases map to TRBD2. The CDR3 has 13 amino acids. V lost 4 bases to trimming and J lost 6 bases; unmatched junction nucleotides: 4. The DNA for the CDR3 is TGTGCCAGCAGTTCGCGGGAGGGGGTCGAGCAGTACTTC. Translating gives CASSSREGVEQYF.

V and J are TRBV6-5 and TRBJ1-1; D is possibly TRBD1 (6 bases). This CDR3 has 16 residues. Trimming removed 0 bases from V and 4 bases from J, with 15 bases in between. Germline values: CDR1 MNHEY, CDR2 SVGAGI. The CDR3 coding sequence is TGTGCCAGCAGTTACTCGCCTAAGGGGGGGTTCACTGAAGCTTTCTTT. This sequence encodes CASSYSPKGGFTEAFF.

The chain is built from TRBV5-1 and TRBJ2-6, with TRBD1 matching over 9 bases. Germline-derived CDR1 and CDR2 are SGHRS and YFSETQ. There are 17 residues in the CDR3. Trimming took 4 bases from V and 0 from J; bases not matched to a gene: 5. The DNA of the CDR3 is TGCGCCAGCAGCGACGGGACAGGGAACTCTGGGGCCAACGTCCTGACTTTC. Translating gives CASSDGTGNSGANVLTF.

The V call is TRBV28, the J call TRBJ1-2; TRBD1 aligns across 7 bases. With 8 bases clipped from V and 0 bases from J, the junction kept 6 bases outside the gene matches. The CDR3 is 14 amino acids. CDR1 and CDR2 (germline): MDHEN, SYDVKM. The CDR3 bases are TGTGCCAGCGGAGGACAGGCCCCTAACTATGGCTACACCTTC. It codes for CASGGQAPNYGYTF.

V and J are TRBV5-1 and TRBJ2-5; 9 nucleotides line up with TRBD1. The CDR3 loop spans 17 amino acids. The junction had 10 bases not matched to a gene; V was cut back by 0 bases and J by 4 bases. The germline V gene has CDR1 SGHRS and CDR2 YFSETQ. The CDR3 region is CASSLAAGQGSRETQYF. CDR3 nucleotides: TGCGCCAGCAGCTTGGCGGCGGGACAGGGATCCCGAGAGACCCAGTACTTC.

The chain links TRBV6-6 to TRBJ1-1; no clear D. CDR3 size: 13 residues. Germline CDR1 is MNHNY and CDR2 is SVGAGI (reference sequence). Trimming removed 4 bases from V and 9 bases from J, with 15 bases in between. The CDR3 loop reads CASSLEDREKAFF. CDR3 nucleotide sequence: TGTGCCAGCAGTTTGGAGGACCGGGAGAAAGCTTTCTTT.

This chain links TRBV4-1 with TRBJ1-1; D call uncertain. Germline V gene lookup returns CDR1 MGHRA and CDR2 YSYEKL. The CDR3 totals 17 residues. The V end lost 2 bases, the J end lost 3 bases, and 19 bases lay between the germline ends. DNA of the CDR3: TGCGCCAGCAGCCAACCGACCGTGGCCGATAGCCACACTGAAGCTTTCTTT. This encodes CASSQPTVADSHTEAFF.

The V and J genes are TRBV19 and TRBJ2-1; D remains unclear. The CDR3 is 17 residues long. V lost 5 bases and J 1 base, leaving 18 bases between the germline ends. Per the germline V gene, CDR1 is LNHDA and CDR2 is SQIVND (reference sequence). The DNA of the CDR3 is TGTGCCAGTAGTCGTGTTTACATGAAGTTTTCCTACAATGAGCAGTTCTTC. Translated, it gives CASSRVYMKFSYNEQFF.

V gene TRBV5-4 combines with J gene TRBJ2-5; D is perhaps TRBD2 (6 bases). CDR3 length: 16 residues. Trimming shortened V by 1 base and J by 5 bases, and 18 bases separated the two germline ends. Germline V gene lookup returns CDR1 SGHNT and CDR2 YYREEE (reference sequence). The DNA of the CDR3 is TGTGCCAGCAGCTTGACATCCGGGGGTTGGGGGGAGACCCAGTACTTC. It yields the protein CASSLTSGGWGETQYF.

The chain links TRBV6-2 or TRBV6-3 to TRBJ2-1; 8 bases fit TRBD2. The germline V gene has CDR1 MNHEY and CDR2 SVGEGT. The V and J ends lost 0 bases and 4 bases, in that order; junction bases with no gene match: 5. The CDR3 is 16 residues long. The CDR3 DNA sequence: TGTGCCAGCAGTTACTCGGTGGCGGGGGGTTACAATGAGCAGTTCTTC. This codes for CASSYSVAGGYNEQFF.

This clone showed up just a few times. CDR3 DNA: TGTGCCAGCAGCTTAGATATGGGTCAGGGTCCGATGGCTTTCTTT. Translated, it gives CASSLDMGQGPMAFF. The chain employs TRBV7-2 and TRBJ1-1; D possibly corresponds to TRBD1 (5 bases). Germline lookup yields CDR1 SGHTA and CDR2 FQGNSA. Deletions cut 1 base from V and 11 bases from J, with 20 bases between. The CDR3 has 15 amino acids.

The chain joins TRBV15 to TRBJ2-7, with D hard to call. Germline V CDR1 and CDR2: LNHNV, YYDKDF (reference sequence). V was trimmed by 4 bases and J by 6 bases, leaving 22 bases between them. CDR3 size: 16 residues. CDR3: CATSNRNSAPFGEQYF. The CDR3 DNA follows: TGTGCCACCAGCAACCGAAACAGTGCCCCATTCGGCGAGCAGTACTTC.